These T cell receptor beta chains were read from a single sample in a study of monozygotic twins with inflammatory bowel disease. After re-calling the 5' RACE reads, TCRdb lists one entry per CDR3 protein, DNA absent. This table holds around 150,000 distinct CDR3 sequences. The sample comprised blood. Receptors were obtained from a human donor with ulcerative colitis or Crohn's disease, or a healthy co-twin of an affected twin (not recorded which). Both conserved end residues are part of each CDR3.

j_call | v_call | cdr3_aa
TRBJ1-4 | TRBV6-5 | CASSYFRNEKLFF
TRBJ1-4 | TRBV3-1 | CASSQTIGTNEKLFF
TRBJ2-3 | TRBV4-3 | CASSQGGEGADTQYF
TRBJ1-1 | TRBV19 | CASSIDGRFEAFF
TRBJ2-7 | TRBV27 | CASSKVDFGIPYEQYF
TRBJ2-3 | TRBV28 | CASSLRLAGADTQYF
TRBJ2-1 | TRBV9 | CASSIRGLGDNEQFF
TRBJ2-2 | TRBV6-5 | CASSSGGPGELFF
TRBJ2-4 | TRBV5-1 | CASSDPGQGGGKNIQYF
TRBJ2-3 | TRBV5-1 | CASSSRIPDTQYF
TRBJ2-7 | TRBV5-1 | CASSSGQGASYEQYF
TRBJ2-2 | TRBV5-1 | CASSLDPSGRTRVQLFF
TRBJ2-7 | TRBV11-1 | CASSLGDSGRGYEQYF